These 32 T cell receptor beta chains came from one sample sequenced in a study of identical twins. TCRdb re-called the 5' RACE reads through MiXCR, storing one row per CDR3 protein. The sample shows 240,000 or so distinct CDR3 sequences, more than 9.5% of them seen only once. In addition, the sample was reused for a study of yellow fever vaccine responses in identical twins.

Sequencing used memory (CD45RO+) T cells sorted from blood. The receptor set was obtained from a young woman in good health.

The rearrangement links TRBV30 to TRBJ2-7; a possible D gene is TRBD1 (6 bases). CDR3 length: 14 amino acids. Germline V gene sequence: CDR1 GTSNPN, CDR2 SVGIG (reference sequence). Trimming removed 5 bases at V and 0 bases at J, with 14 bases between. CDR3 DNA: TGTGCCTGGGGCGGCGACAGGAACTCCTACGAGCAGTACTTC. As protein: CAWGGDRNSYEQYF.

This clonotype has a handful of counts. The rearrangement joins TRBV5-1 to TRBJ1-4, with D possibly being TRBD1 (6 bases). Looked up from germline, CDR1 is SGHRS and CDR2 is YFSETQ. V was shortened by 1 base and J by 6 bases, with 13 bases between the two germline ends. This CDR3 has 15 amino acids. The CDR3 DNA is TGCGCCAGCAGCTTGCAGGGGCTATCGGATGAAAAACTGTTTTTT. Protein product: CASSLQGLSDEKLFF. The variable domain in full, completed from reference TRBV5-1 and TRBJ1-4, reads KAGVTQTPRYLIKTRGQQVTLSCSPISGHRSVSWYQQTPGQGLQFLFEYFSETQRNKGNFPGRFSGRQFSNSRSEMNVSTLELGDSALYLCASSLQGLSDEKLFFGSGTQLSVL.

This clonotype was detected a few times. The chain combines TRBV7-2 with TRBJ2-3, with 7 bases that match TRBD2. Germline assignment: CDR1 SGHTA and CDR2 FQGNSA. The length of the CDR3 is 14 residues. The J segment lost 2 bases and the V segment lost 6 bases, leaving 5 bases of the junction unmatched. The CDR3 DNA sequence: TGTGCCAGCAGGGCGGGGGTCTCCACAGATACGCAGTATTTT. This codes for CASRAGVSTDTQYF.

This clonotype was seen a few times. The chain links TRBV7-2 to TRBJ1-1, with TRBD1 identical over 7 bases. Germline CDR1 is SGHTA and CDR2 is FQGNSA. This CDR3 spans 13 amino acids. J lost 3 bases, V lost 8 bases, and 6 bases had no gene match. The CDR3 here is CASANRGDTEAFF. The CDR3 DNA sequence: TGTGCCAGCGCAAACAGGGGAGACACTGAAGCTTTCTTT.

This clonotype was picked up a small number of times. This rearrangement joins TRBV6-1 to TRBJ2-3; 7 bases are a match to TRBD1. In germline, CDR1 is MNHNS, CDR2 SASEGT. The length of the CDR3 is 13 residues. V lost 2 bases to trimming and J lost 8 bases; unmatched junction nucleotides: 4. CDR3 region: CASSEPQGITQYF. CDR3 in DNA: TGTGCCAGCAGTGAACCACAGGGGATTACGCAGTATTTT.

The J gene is TRBJ2-2, the V gene TRBV24-1; 16 nucleotides agree with TRBD2. CDR3 size: 22 residues. Germline CDR1 and CDR2: KGHDR and SFDVKD. V lost 5 bases to trimming and J lost 0 bases; unmatched junction nucleotides: 14. DNA for the CDR3: TGTGCCACCAGTGTTCGGGGACATCCGGGACTAGCGGGAGGGCCGAACACCGGGGAGCTGTTTTTT. It codes for CATSVRGHPGLAGGPNTGELFF.

The chain couples TRBV7-9 to TRBJ2-3, with D possibly matching TRBD1 (6 bases). The germline V gene has CDR1 SEHNR and CDR2 FQNEAQ (reference sequence). The CDR3 length is 15 residues. The ends were cut back, 5 bases at V and 2 bases at J, with 14 bases in the middle. CDR3 nucleotide sequence: TGTGCCAGCAGCAAGGACAGCTACCCCACAGATACGCAGTATTTT. Amino acid sequence: CASSKDSYPTDTQYF. Full variable domain (rest looked up from reference TRBV7-9 and TRBJ2-3): DTGVSQNPRHKITKRGQNVTFRCDPISEHNRLYWYRQTLGQGPEFLTYFQNEAQLEKSRLLSDRFSAERPKGSFSTLEIQRTEQGDSAMYLCASSKDSYPTDTQYFGPGTRLTVL.

This rearrangement joins TRBV20-1 to TRBJ2-1; a possible D gene is TRBD2 (5 bases). V lost 5 bases and J lost 3, with 14 bases in between. Germline CDR1 and CDR2: DFQATT and SNEGSKA (reference sequence). The CDR3 is 14 residues long. DNA of the CDR3: TGCAGTGCTCCTTCATCTAGCTACTACAATGAGCAGTTCTTC. This gives the protein CSAPSSSYYNEQFF.

The rearrangement uses TRBV5-1 and TRBJ2-3; 9 bases are a match to TRBD2. Germline lookup yields CDR1 SGHRS and CDR2 YFSETQ. This CDR3 is built from 16 residues. V gave up 1 base and J gave up 6 bases; unmatched junction bases: 9. This CDR3 reads CASSLSSGGPRDTQYF. CDR3 nucleotide sequence: TGCGCCAGCAGCTTGAGTAGCGGGGGCCCCCGGGATACGCAGTATTTT.

This clonotype occurred a few times. A junction end diverges from the germline sequence, so it may reflect a read error. The chain is built from TRBV20-1 and TRBJ1-1; D is unresolved. The CDR3 length is 11 residues. Germline CDR1 DFQATT, CDR2 SNEGSKA (reference sequence). The CDR3 sequence: CSGYVNTEVFF. The DNA of the CDR3 is TGCAGCGGATATGTGAACACTGAAGTTTTCTTT.

A few counts support this clonotype. The chain recombines TRBV5-1 with TRBJ2-4; TRBD1 matches 7 bases. CDR1 SGHRS and CDR2 YFSETQ come from the germline V gene. The CDR3 has 15 residues. The junction had 11 bases not matched to a gene; V was cut back by 5 bases and J by 6 bases. The CDR3 sequence: CASRQGTGVGNIQYF. CDR3 coding DNA: TGCGCCAGCAGGCAAGGAACAGGGGTCGGAAACATTCAGTACTTC.

The rearrangement uses TRBV11-2 and TRBJ2-1; a possible D gene is TRBD2 (6 bases). V was shortened by 4 bases and J by 4 bases, with 17 bases between the two germline ends. The CDR3 has 16 residues. CDR1 is SGHAT, CDR2 FQNNGV, per germline. The CDR3 region has the DNA TGTGCCAGCAGCTCTCGGGCTAGCGTTATATACAATGAGCAGTTCTTC. Protein product: CASSSRASVIYNEQFF.

The chain combines TRBV6-6 with TRBJ2-7; D not resolved. CDR3 length: 14 amino acids. Germline CDR1 reads MNHNY; CDR2 reads SVGAGI (reference sequence). Trimming pared 2 bases from V and 3 bases from J, leaving 11 bases between. Here the CDR3 reads CASSYPDKLYEQYF. CDR3 coding DNA: TGTGCCAGCAGTTACCCCGACAAGCTCTACGAGCAGTACTTC.

The chain combines TRBV20-1 with TRBJ2-3; D gene uncertain. This CDR3 contains 14 residues. Deletions cut 2 bases from V and 0 bases from J, with 9 bases between. Looked up from germline, CDR1 is DFQATT and CDR2 is SNEGSKA (reference sequence). The CDR3 coding sequence is TGCAGTGCTAGAAAGAAGGATAGCACAGATACGCAGTATTTT. This codes for CSARKKDSTDTQYF.

The chain couples TRBV13 to TRBJ2-7; D call uncertain. The V end lost 5 bases, the J end lost 2 bases, and 13 bases lay between the germline ends. CDR1 is PRHDT and CDR2 is FYEKMQ in the germline V gene (reference sequence). The CDR3 runs 14 residues. The CDR3 bases are TGTGCCAGCAGCCGTACAGATTCCCCCTACGAGCAGTACTTC. Amino acid sequence: CASSRTDSPYEQYF.

This clonotype was seen many times. This chain joins TRBV5-1 and TRBJ2-3; D is unclear. CDR3 size: 13 residues. V was shortened by 1 base and J by 5 bases, with 8 bases between the two germline ends. The germline CDR1 and CDR2 sequences are SGHRS and YFSETQ. The CDR3 is CASSLSFGDTQYF. DNA for the CDR3: TGCGCCAGCAGCTTGAGTTTCGGAGATACGCAGTATTTT.

The chain combines TRBV30 with TRBJ1-1; D possibly corresponds to TRBD1 (6 bases). This CDR3 has 14 amino acids. CDR1 and CDR2 (germline): GTSNPN, SVGIG (reference sequence). Trimming stripped 6 bases from V and 0 bases from J, with 14 bases between. CDR3 sequence reads: CACQTTGMNTEAFF. DNA of the CDR3: TGTGCCTGTCAAACGACAGGAATGAACACTGAAGCTTTCTTT.

The chain combines TRBV20-1 with TRBJ2-3; the match to TRBD2 covers 10 bases. The germline V gene has CDR1 DFQATT and CDR2 SNEGSKA (reference sequence). The CDR3 length is 15 residues. DNA of the CDR3: TGCAGCGGGGGCCAACTAGCGGGATGGGCAGATACGCAGTATTTT. This sequence encodes CSGGQLAGWADTQYF.

This clonotype showed up just a few times. This chain connects TRBV6-2 or TRBV6-3 to TRBJ2-7, with 10 bases matching TRBD2. The CDR3 is 15 residues long. Germline V gene lookup returns CDR1 MNHEY and CDR2 SVGEGT. V dropped 5 bases and J dropped 5; count of bases not matched to a gene: 9. The CDR3: CASSTAGTSVDEQYF. CDR3 in DNA: TGTGCCAGCAGTACCGCCGGGACTAGCGTAGACGAGCAGTACTTC.

This clonotype was picked up many times. The J gene is TRBJ2-2, the V gene TRBV6-1; 9 bases line up with TRBD1. V was pared by 10 bases and J by 4 bases, with 10 bases of the junction left unmatched. The CDR3 contains 15 residues. The germline V gene encodes CDR1 MNHNS and CDR2 SASEGT. CDR3 nucleotide sequence: TGTGCCATTTCCGTGGGGACAGGGTCCACCGGGGAGCTGTTTTTT. It yields the protein CAISVGTGSTGELFF.

The chain employs TRBV20-1 and TRBJ2-2; D call uncertain. The CDR3 has 14 residues. Germline lookup yields CDR1 DFQATT and CDR2 SNEGSKA (reference sequence). V was pared by 1 base and J by 0 bases, with 6 bases between. DNA for the CDR3: TGCAGTGCTAGAGTTCTGTCGAACACCGGGGAGCTGTTTTTT. Amino acid sequence: CSARVLSNTGELFF.

This chain links TRBV18 with TRBJ1-1; 9 bases are shared with TRBD1. This CDR3 is 11 amino acids long. J was trimmed by 11 bases and V by 5 bases; bases with no gene match: 3. Per the germline V gene, CDR1 is KGHSH and CDR2 is LQKENI. The CDR3 is CASSRTGVAFF. The CDR3 DNA reads TGTGCCAGCTCAAGGACAGGGGTCGCTTTCTTT.

The genes are TRBV6-1 and TRBJ2-5, with 9 bases matching TRBD1. Germline V gene data show CDR1 as MNHNS and CDR2 as SASEGT. The CDR3 contains 15 residues. J was trimmed by 4 bases and V by 3 bases; bases with no gene match: 6. CDR3 sequence: CASSEMTGGGETQYF. CDR3 DNA sequence: TGTGCCAGCAGTGAGATGACAGGGGGTGGAGAGACCCAGTACTTC.

The table lists this clonotype with many counts. The chain uses TRBV28 and TRBJ2-7, with D perhaps TRBD1 or TRBD2 (5 bases each). This CDR3 spans 14 amino acids. Trimming stripped 7 bases from V and 3 bases from J, with 16 bases between. Germline CDR1 and CDR2: MDHEN and SYDVKM. The CDR3 coding sequence is TGTGCCAGCATTCCATCCGGGACGCTCTACGAGCAGTACTTC. It specifies CASIPSGTLYEQYF.

This clonotype was counted ten times or more. The chain has TRBV12-3 or TRBV12-4 and TRBJ2-7; TRBD2 agrees at 12 bases. The V gene end was trimmed by 5 bases and the J gene end by 3 bases; junction bases not matched to a gene: 5. The CDR3 runs to 15 residues. CDR3 DNA: TGTGCCAGCAGTCCCTCGGGACTAGCGGGCTACGAGCAGTACTTC. As protein: CASSPSGLAGYEQYF.

This clonotype was detected many times. This rearrangement joins TRBV7-6 to TRBJ2-2; D is unresolved. V lost 0 bases, J lost 6 bases, and 5 bases lay in between. The CDR3 has 13 amino acids. Germline CDR1 reads SGHVS; CDR2 reads FNYEAQ. The CDR3 DNA reads TGTGCCAGCAGCTTAGCGTCCGCCGGGGAGCTGTTTTTT. It yields the protein CASSLASAGELFF.

This chain links TRBV20-1 with TRBJ1-1; D is uncertain. Germline V CDR1 and CDR2: DFQATT, SNEGSKA (reference sequence). Trimming cost V 0 bases and J 4 bases, with 15 bases left between them. The CDR3 is 15 residues long. The CDR3 loop reads CSARDLAFTGTEAFF. CDR3 DNA: TGCAGTGCTAGAGATCTTGCCTTCACGGGCACTGAAGCTTTCTTT.

This clonotype was detected ten times or more. This chain uses TRBV5-1 with TRBJ2-2; 9 bases line up with TRBD1. Losses at the gene ends were 0 bases for V and 5 bases for J; bases not matched to a gene: 2. The germline V gene encodes CDR1 SGHRS and CDR2 YFSETQ. The CDR3 runs to 15 residues. The CDR3 here is CASSLAGQGTGELFF. The CDR3 bases are TGCGCCAGCAGCTTGGCTGGACAGGGGACCGGGGAGCTGTTTTTT.

The chain uses TRBV10-2 and TRBJ2-1, with D maybe TRBD2 (5 bases). CDR3 length equals 12 residues. CDR1 and CDR2 (germline): WSHSY, SAAADI. V lost 0 bases, J lost 12 bases, and 9 bases lay in between. This CDR3 reads CASSESFRGQFF. CDR3 DNA sequence: TGCGCCAGCAGTGAGTCCTTTCGGGGGCAGTTCTTC.

The rearrangement joins TRBV5-6 to TRBJ2-5; D unresolved. The germline V gene encodes CDR1 SGHDT and CDR2 YYEEEE. The V and J ends lost 6 bases and 3 bases respectively, with 9 bases between them. The CDR3 has 12 amino acids. CDR3 DNA sequence: TGTGCCAGCACCACTCAAAAAGAGACCCAGTACTTC. Protein sequence: CASTTQKETQYF.

This clonotype was detected ten times or more. The chain's CDR3 is CASSFRLTETQYF. In DNA form, the CDR3 reads TGTGCCAGCAGCTTCCGCCTGACAGAGACCCAGTACTTC. This chain links TRBV7-2 with TRBJ2-5; D is uncertain. There are 13 residues in the CDR3. Trimming took off 3 bases at V and 4 bases at J, with 9 bases between the two ends. Germline CDR1 SGHTA, CDR2 FQGNSA.

This rearrangement joins TRBV6-2 or TRBV6-3 to TRBJ2-5, with D possibly matching TRBD1 (6 bases). The CDR3 contains 18 residues. Between the trimmed V and J ends, which lost 5 bases and 2 bases, there was a span of 24 bases. Germline-derived CDR1 and CDR2 are MNHEY and SVGEGT. For the CDR3, the DNA is TGTGCCAGCAGTCCTACCACCATCACGTCCGGACAGCAAGAGACCCAGTACTTC. The encoded protein is CASSPTTITSGQQETQYF.